The 18 T cell receptor beta chains given below trace back to one sample, sequenced in a study of CD8 T cells in Susac syndrome. RNA totalling roughly 0.5 to 1 ug underwent reverse transcription with random hexamers. TCRdb fed the immunoSEQ multiplex PCR reads into MiXCR, producing one record per CDR3 protein. The sample carries about 180,000 distinct CDR3 sequences, about 93% recorded once. The specimen sequenced was CD4+ T cells from PBMCs. The receptors shown here come from a human donor with Susac syndrome.

J is TRBJ1-1 and V is TRBV29-1, with unresolved D. The V and J ends lost 1 base and 5 bases respectively, with 8 bases between them. The CDR3 totals 12 residues. Germline V gene data show CDR1 as SQVTM and CDR2 as ANQGSEA. The CDR3 loop reads CSVEVGGTEAFF. The DNA for the CDR3 is TGCAGCGTTGAAGTGGGAGGGACTGAAGCTTTCTTT.

V is TRBV12-3 or TRBV12-4 and J is TRBJ2-5, with 10 bases lining up with TRBD2. CDR3 size: 17 residues. V trimming: 3 bases; J trimming: 4 bases; junction bases outside the gene matches: 11. The CDR3: CASSLRGAGGQAETQYF. The CDR3 nucleotides are TGTGCCAGCAGTTTGAGGGGAGCGGGGGGGCAGGCAGAGACCCAGTACTTC.

The J gene is TRBJ2-5, the V gene TRBV7-9; D is unclear. V gave up 1 base and J gave up 1 base, with 7 bases separating them. The CDR3 consists of 14 residues. Germline lookup yields CDR1 SEHNR and CDR2 FQNEAQ (reference sequence). CDR3 coding DNA: TGTGCCAGCAGCTTAGGGGCAGTCCAAGAGACCCAGTACTTC. It is translated as CASSLGAVQETQYF.

The table lists this clonotype with a count of one. The CDR3 bases are TGTGCCAGTAGTATGGGACAGGGCATTGGCACCGGGGAGCTGTTTTTT. Protein product: CASSMGQGIGTGELFF. The chain carries TRBV19 and TRBJ2-2; 9 bases line up with TRBD1. CDR3 length: 16 residues. V dropped 3 bases and J dropped 4; count of bases not matched to a gene: 6. Germline CDR1 LNHDA, CDR2 SQIVND (reference sequence). The full variable domain, with the rest looked up from reference TRBV19 and TRBJ2-2, is DGGITQSPKYLFRKEGQNVTLSCEQNLNHDAMYWYRQDPGQGLRLIYYSQIVNDFQKGDIAEGYSVSREKKESFPLTVTSAQKNPTAFYLCASSMGQGIGTGELFFGEGSRLTVL.

Turning to this clonotype: The junction does not match germline at one end; this may be a read error. The chain couples TRBV28 to TRBJ2-2; 9 bases fit TRBD2. The CDR3 is 16 amino acids. Germline values: CDR1 MDHEN, CDR2 SYDVKM. The CDR3 coding sequence is TGTGCCAGCAGTTTAGGCGGGAGGGTAGGAGCCGGGGAGCCGTTTTTT. Residues: CASSLGGRVGAGEPFF.

The chain recombines TRBV25-1 with TRBJ1-2; D call uncertain. This CDR3 comprises 11 residues. The germline V gene has CDR1 MGHDK and CDR2 SYGVNS. With 4 bases removed from V and 4 bases from J, the gap between germline ends came to 4 bases. The CDR3 nucleotides read TGTGCCAGCAGTGCAGGCTATGGCTACACCTTC. It is translated as CASSAGYGYTF.

The chain combines TRBV24-1 with TRBJ2-3; tentative D call: TRBD1 (6 bases). This CDR3 is built from 14 residues. The V end lost 3 bases, the J end lost 1 base, and 7 bases lay between the germline ends. Germline V gene lookup returns CDR1 KGHDR and CDR2 SFDVKD. As DNA, the CDR3 is TGTGCCACCAGTGATCCAGGGGGCACAGATACGCAGTATTTT. Its protein is CATSDPGGTDTQYF.

The chain uses TRBV23-1 and TRBJ2-4; the match to TRBD1 covers 8 bases. TRBV23-1 is labeled an ORF, and its function is uncertain. This CDR3 spans 15 amino acids. Germline trimming cut 1 base from V and 5 bases from J; bases unmatched to any gene: 4. CDR3 bases: TGCGCCAGCAGTCAATTAGAGACAGGGGAAAACATTCAGTACTTC. It is translated as CASSQLETGENIQYF.

The chain couples TRBV7-2 to TRBJ2-3, with D perhaps matching TRBD1 or TRBD2 (6 bases each). CDR3 length: 16 residues. CDR1 is SGHTA, CDR2 FQGNSA, per germline. The ends were cut back, 2 bases at V and 1 base at J, with 13 bases in the middle. The CDR3, as DNA: TGTGCCAGCAGCTTACTGGGGGGCTCGGGCACAGATACGCAGTATTTT. This translates into CASSLLGGSGTDTQYF. The full variable domain, rest sourced from reference TRBV7-2 and TRBJ2-3, is GAGVSQSPSNKVTEKGKDVELRCDPISGHTALYWYRQSLGQGLEFLIYFQGNSAPDKSGLPSDRFSAERTGGSVSTLTIQRTQQEDSAVYLCASSLLGGSGTDTQYFGPGTRLTVL.

The J gene is TRBJ2-7, the V gene TRBV19; possibly TRBD2 for D (5 bases). Trimming stripped 11 bases from V and 0 bases from J, with 14 bases between. Germline V gene lookup returns CDR1 LNHDA and CDR2 SQIVND (reference sequence). The CDR3 covers 13 residues. The CDR3 loop is CASSRGSSYEQYF. As DNA, the CDR3 is TGTGCCTCCTCAAGAGGGAGCTCCTACGAGCAGTACTTC. The full variable domain, its missing parts supplied by reference TRBV19 and TRBJ2-7, is DGGITQSPKYLFRKEGQNVTLSCEQNLNHDAMYWYRQDPGQGLRLIYYSQIVNDFQKGDIAEGYSVSREKKESFPLTVTSAQKNPTAFYLCASSRGSSYEQYFGPGTRLTVT.

The gene calls are TRBV6-1 and TRBJ1-6; D remains unclear. There are 13 residues in the CDR3. Germline CDR1 and CDR2: MNHNS and SASEGT. V shed 4 bases and J shed 7 bases, with 8 bases lying between them. CDR3 nucleotides: TGTGCCAGCAGTGCTGACGGGAATTCACCCCTCCACTTT. It encodes CASSADGNSPLHF.

The chain uses TRBV18 and TRBJ1-4, with unresolved D. This CDR3 comprises 12 residues. Trimming cost V 4 bases and J 8 bases, with 8 bases left between them. Per the germline V gene, CDR1 is KGHSH and CDR2 is LQKENI. The chain's CDR3 is CASSRLLEKLFF. The CDR3 region has the DNA TGTGCCAGCTCACGGCTCCTAGAAAAACTGTTTTTT.

This chain uses TRBV2 with TRBJ1-4; TRBD1 is a possible D gene (6 bases). Trimming removed 9 bases from V and 8 bases from J, with 16 bases in between. The V gene's germline CDR1 is SNHLY and CDR2 FYNNEI. This CDR3 comprises 13 residues. DNA of the CDR3: TGTGCCAGTCAACCCGAGGGGGAGGAAAAACTGTTTTTT. As protein: CASQPEGEEKLFF. Variable domain in full (rest from reference TRBV2 and TRBJ1-4): EPEVTQTPSHQVTQMGQEVILRCVPISNHLYFYWYRQILGQKVEFLVSFYNNEISEKSEIFDDQFSVERPDGSNFTLKIRSTKLEDSAMYFCASQPEGEEKLFFGSGTQLSVL.

The V gene is TRBV29-1, the J gene TRBJ1-2; TRBD1 matches at 12 bases. The CDR3 is made up of 14 amino acids. Trimming removed 6 bases from V and 6 bases from J; junction bases left unmatched: 8. Germline CDR1 SQVTM, CDR2 ANQGSEA. The DNA of the CDR3 is TGCAGCGTCGATAGGGACAGGGGGCGCGATGGCTACACCTTC. This encodes CSVDRDRGRDGYTF.

The chain links TRBV27 to TRBJ2-1, with 10 bases lining up with TRBD2. Looked up from germline, CDR1 is MNHEY and CDR2 is SMNVEV (reference sequence). The length of the CDR3 is 16 residues. V shed 4 bases and J 8 bases; nucleotides not matched to a gene: 11. The CDR3: CASSWGMLAGADEQFF. The CDR3 coding sequence is TGTGCCAGCAGTTGGGGGATGCTAGCGGGAGCGGATGAGCAGTTCTTC.

The chain has TRBV7-9 and TRBJ1-2; the D gene is possibly TRBD1 (6 bases). The germline V gene has CDR1 SEHNR and CDR2 FQNEAQ (reference sequence). The germline V and J ends were trimmed by 5 bases and 5 bases, with 12 bases remaining between them. The CDR3 has 13 amino acids. CDR3 nucleotides: TGTGCCAGCAGCCCTTTACAGGGTTATGGCTACACCTTC. Translated: CASSPLQGYGYTF.

The chain employs TRBV18 and TRBJ2-2; D might be TRBD1 (5 bases). Germline lookup yields CDR1 KGHSH and CDR2 LQKENI. Trimming cost V 1 base and J 4 bases, with 13 bases left between them. CDR3 length: 16 residues. The CDR3 nucleotides are TGTGCCAGCTCACCACAGGGGCGGAAGTCCACCGGGGAGCTGTTTTTT. Amino acids: CASSPQGRKSTGELFF.

The rearrangement links TRBV5-1 to TRBJ2-2, with D perhaps TRBD2 (5 bases). The CDR3 consists of 14 residues. Per germline, CDR1 SGHRS and CDR2 YFSETQ. V was trimmed by 6 bases and J by 1 base, leaving 10 bases between them. CDR3 sequence: CASTQGGNTGELFF. The CDR3 DNA reads TGCGCCAGCACCCAAGGAGGGAACACCGGGGAGCTGTTTTTT.